The clone carrying this T cell receptor beta chain is medium-sized (0.01 to 0.1%). Its antigen is currently unknown. By two-round multiplex PCR, the TCR beta CDR3 was amplified from genomic DNA. First-round PCR employed TRBV- and TRBJ-specific primers for each gene. TCRdb recomputed calls from the multiplex PCR reads with MiXCR, one row per CDR3 protein. The repertoire holds more than 10,000 distinct CDR3 sequences, with under 45% as singletons. Trimming pared 0 bases from V and 2 bases from J, leaving 5 bases between. Germline V CDR1 and CDR2: SGHNT, YENEEA. The CDR3 contains 13 residues. This entry comes from a study of prognosis after radiotherapy for stage I lung cancer. About the study: Fourteen of the patients were found to have newly diagnosed primary stage I lung tumors, and about five were living with oligometastatic NSCLC after surgical resection of the primary tumor.

Whole-study findings and limits: The authors did not determine whether the expanded TCR clones were tumor-specific.

The sequences come from PBMCs, collected before or after stereotactic body radiation therapy (not recorded which). J is TRBJ2-7 and V is TRBV11-3; D is uncertain. The source of this sequence is a donor of 50 years or more with non-small cell lung cancer. Here the CDR3 DNA reads TGTGCCAGCAGCTTAGACGAGGCCTACGAGCAGTACTTC. Protein product: CASSLDEAYEQYF. Using reference TRBV11-3 and TRBJ2-7 for the parts outside the CDR3, the full variable domain is EAGVVQSPRYKIIEKKQPVAFWCNPISGHNTLYWYLQNLGQGPELLIRYENEEAVDDSQLPKDRFSAERLKGVDSTLKIQPAELGDSAVYLCASSLDEAYEQYFGPGTRLTVT.